This is a list of T cell receptor beta chains from one sample in a study of T-cell reconstitution after alpha-beta-depleted transplantation in children. One entry per CDR3 protein results from TCRdb running MiXCR on the PCR reads. The sample has approximately 340,000 distinct CDR3 sequences, 10% to 13% seen once. Sequenced here: PBMCs from the stem cell graft donor, sampled from the stem cell graft. The receptors derive from a human donor who donated a stem cell graft to a child with acute lymphoblastic leukemia. Each CDR3 is given with its conserved first and last residue. The D gene is left open where the match is weak. Rows give clone size only sometimes, using once, few, many, or a class for an expanded clone.

D	J	V	size	CDR3	DNA
NA	TRBJ1-4	TRBV5-6	NA	CASSNGQSFGKLFF	TGTGCCAGCAGTAATGGACAGTCCTTTGGCAAACTGTTTTTT
NA	TRBJ2-1	TRBV7-7	few	CASSSGIYNEQFF	TGTGCTAGCAGCTCGGGGATATACAATGAGCAGTTCTTC
NA	TRBJ1-4	TRBV5-1	many	CASRLKGSSNEKLFF	TGCGCCAGCAGGCTTAAGGGGTCATCCAATGAAAAACTGTTTTTT
NA	TRBJ2-1	TRBV6-2/TRBV6-3	NA	CASSYSLERAYNEQFF	TGTGCCAGCAGTTACTCGCTAGAGCGGGCCTACAATGAGCAGTTCTTC
TRBD2	TRBJ2-3	TRBV4-3	NA	CASSQDTLAGGPDTQYF	TGCGCCAGCAGCCAAGATACCCTAGCGGGAGGGCCAGATACGCAGTATTTT
TRBD2	TRBJ2-5	TRBV28	few	CASRTSGTGGGETQYF	TGTGCCAGCAGGACTTCGGGTACGGGAGGAGGAGAGACCCAGTACTTC
NA	TRBJ2-7	TRBV15	NA	CATSRDLSGVGGEQYF	TGTGCCACCAGCAGAGATCTGTCTGGGGTCGGTGGTGAGCAGTACTTC
TRBD1	TRBJ2-7	TRBV10-3	many	CAISASGGKRDSYEQYF	TGTGCCATCAGTGCCTCAGGGGGCAAGAGGGATTCCTACGAGCAGTACTTC
NA	TRBJ2-7	TRBV21-1	NA	CASSTMGMREGVAEQYF	TGTGCCAGCAGCACCATGGGCATGCGGGAGGGCGTGGCCGAGCAGTACTTC
NA	TRBJ1-3	TRBV15	NA	CATSRDRVPGNTIYF	TGTGCCACCAGCAGAGATCGGGTACCTGGAAACACCATATATTTT
NA	TRBJ2-4	TRBV30	many	CAWSFGHRAKNIQYF	TGTGCCTGGAGTTTTGGACACCGAGCCAAAAACATTCAGTACTTC
NA	TRBJ2-2	TRBV9	few	CASSVAGGNTGELFF	TGTGCCAGCAGCGTAGCCGGGGGTAACACCGGGGAGCTGTTTTTT
TRBD1	TRBJ1-6	TRBV7-9	NA	CASSGLDRGAHNSPLHF	TGTGCCAGCAGCGGCCTAGACAGGGGAGCGCATAATTCACCCCTCCACTTT
TRBD2	TRBJ2-1	TRBV7-8	many	CASSLISGRANEQFF	TGTGCCAGCAGCTTAATCAGCGGGAGGGCCAATGAGCAGTTCTTC
TRBD1	TRBJ2-7	TRBV7-9	many	CASSLRDRGSEQYF	TGTGCCAGCAGCTTAAGGGACAGGGGTTCCGAGCAGTACTTC
NA	TRBJ2-1	TRBV18	few	CASSTGSTRFF	TGTGCCAGCTCAACCGGGTCTACGAGGTTCTTC
NA	TRBJ2-7	TRBV29-1	NA	CSVDFGQPYEQYF	TGCAGCGTTGACTTCGGGCAGCCTTACGAGCAGTACTTC
NA	TRBJ2-2	TRBV11-1	NA	CASSPPRGEHANTGELFF	TGTGCCAGCAGCCCTCCCAGAGGCGAACATGCGAACACCGGGGAGCTGTTTTTT